These 3 T cell receptor beta chains originate from one sample sequenced in a study of shared clonotypes between healthy human individuals. Profiling relied on immunoSEQ multiplex PCR, and the TCRdb table lists in-frame clones only, not all of them. This sample has roughly 2,500,000 clones, with roughly 93% found just once. The source material was naive CD4+ T cells from PBMCs. Subset given: CD45RA+ positively selected. The origin of the receptors is a man aged 18 to 30 in good health. Some clones in this sample may be carry-over from other donors' samples.

The chain has TRBV5-1 and TRBJ2-3; D call uncertain. The germline V and J ends were trimmed by 0 bases and 2 bases, with 13 bases remaining between them. Germline V gene data show CDR1 as SGHRS and CDR2 as YFSETQ. The CDR3 has 16 amino acids. The CDR3 DNA is TGCGCCAGCAGCTTGGGACGTCAGACCCCCACAGATACGCAGTATTTT. The encoded protein is CASSLGRQTPTDTQYF.

This chain uses TRBV18 with TRBJ2-2; TRBD2 matches at 7 bases. Germline CDR1 and CDR2: KGHSH and LQKENI. The junction had 17 bases not matched to a gene; V was cut back by 1 base and J by 3 bases. The CDR3 totals 20 residues. CDR3 bases: TGTGCCAGCTCACCACGCTTCGGCGGGAGCCTAATTGGATACACCGGGGAGCTGTTTTTT. Its protein is CASSPRFGGSLIGYTGELFF.

The chain employs TRBV6-1 and TRBJ2-7; D perhaps matches TRBD1 (6 bases). CDR3 length equals 14 residues. CDR1 and CDR2 (germline): MNHNS, SASEGT. Trimming stripped 1 base from V and 10 bases from J, with 17 bases between. The CDR3 protein is CASSEDRALRKQYF. The CDR3 DNA reads as TGTGCCAGCAGTGAAGACAGGGCCCTAAGAAAACAGTACTTC.